A selection of T cell receptor beta chains follows, all from one sample in a study of CD8+ T cells in alopecia areata. Clones were sequenced by immunoSEQ multiplex PCR, and TCRdb holds only the in-frame ones, with some missing. This sample has 150,000 or so clones, with around 50% found just once. The sequenced sample consisted of CD4+ T cells sorted from blood. The source of these receptors is a human donor with alopecia areata. Both conserved end residues are part of each CDR3. A D gene is named only where the DNA matches it firmly. A row's size may be missing; if present it is once, few, many or a size class.

TRBD2,.,TRBJ2-1,TRBV7-2,TGTGCCAGCAGGCGGGAAGCGGGAGGGATGGGTGAGCAGTTCTTC,CASRREAGGMGEQFF
TRBD2,many,TRBJ2-5,TRBV29-1,TGCAGCGTCGGACTAGCGGGAGGCCAAGAGACCCAGTACTTC,CSVGLAGGQETQYF
.,.,TRBJ2-5,TRBV7-6,TGTGCCAGCAGCTTAGTTCCGCGAGGGGCTGGTCAAGAGACCCAGTACTTC,CASSLVPRGAGQETQYF
.,few,TRBJ2-3,TRBV7-2,TGTGCCAGCAGCGGAACCTTCACAGATACGCAGTATTTT,CASSGTFTDTQYF
TRBD2,few,TRBJ2-5,TRBV2,TGTGCCAGCATACGGGGGGGAGAGACCCAGTACTTC,CASIRGGETQYF
TRBD2,.,TRBJ2-3,TRBV29-1,TGCAGCGTTGTTTCTAGCGGGTTAGCAGATACGCAGTATTTT,CSVVSSGLADTQYF
.,few,TRBJ1-5,TRBV28,TGTGCCAGCAGCCCCAGATGGCAGCCCCAGCATTTT,CASSPRWQPQHF
.,.,TRBJ1-1,TRBV29-1,TGCAGCGTGCAAGTCGGCAGTTCCACTGAAGCTTTCTTT,CSVQVGSSTEAFF
TRBD2,.,TRBJ2-7,TRBV28,TGTGCCAGCAGTTTACCCCGCGGTAGCGGGGACTACGAGCAGTACTTC,CASSLPRGSGDYEQYF
.,.,TRBJ2-7,TRBV30,TGTGCCTGGAGTGTAGGGTGGGCTACCTACGAGCAGTACTTC,CAWSVGWATYEQYF
TRBD2,.,TRBJ2-5,TRBV2,TGTGCCGGAGCGGGAGGTACTAAAGAGACCCAGTACTTC,CAGAGGTKETQYF
TRBD2,.,TRBJ2-1,TRBV6-5,TGTGCCAGCAGGGCACTAGCGGGAGGAAGTGAGCAGTTCTTC,CASRALAGGSEQFF
TRBD2,.,TRBJ2-1,TRBV28,TGTGCCAGCAGTTTGGGAGGGACTAGCGGGTCGTATGAGCAGTTCTTC,CASSLGGTSGSYEQFF
.,.,TRBJ2-1,TRBV25-1,TGTGCCAGCAGTGAATTTGGGCGCGCTAGCTCCTACAATGAGCAGTTCTTC,CASSEFGRASSYNEQFF
TRBD1,few,TRBJ1-5,TRBV2,TGTGCCAGCAAACCATCCCCCACAGGGGGGCTCAATCAGCCCCAGCATTTT,CASKPSPTGGLNQPQHF
.,few,TRBJ2-1,TRBV5-1,TGCGCCAGCAGCTTTGGGGACTACAATGAGCAGTTCTTC,CASSFGDYNEQFF
TRBD2,.,TRBJ2-1,TRBV29-1,TGCAGCGCCTCGGGGGGTTCCTACAATGAGCAGTTCTTC,CSASGGSYNEQFF
TRBD1,.,TRBJ1-2,TRBV14,TGTGCCAGCAGTCCCAGGGGACAGGGATTATATGGCTACACCTTC,CASSPRGQGLYGYTF
.,.,TRBJ2-5,TRBV7-3,TGTGCCAGCAGCTTAACCTTTCGGGAGACCCAGTACTTC,CASSLTFRETQYF
TRBD1,.,TRBJ1-2,TRBV9,TGTGCCAGCAGCGTTACCGGGACAGGGTTGTCTGGCTACACCTTC,CASSVTGTGLSGYTF
TRBD1,few,TRBJ1-5,TRBV27,TGTGCCAGCAGTTCGGGACAGAGACCTCAGCCCCAGCATTTT,CASSSGQRPQPQHF
TRBD1,.,TRBJ2-5,TRBV2,TGTGCCAGCAGGAGGGACAGACAAGAGACCCAGTACTTC,CASRRDRQETQYF
.,.,TRBJ2-1,TRBV29-1,TGCAGCTCCCTGAGGACATTCAATGAGCAGTTCTTC,CSSLRTFNEQFF
.,once,TRBJ2-7,TRBV27,TGTGCCAGCAGTTTTTCTAGCGCGAGGGGCGAGCAGTACTTC,CASSFSSARGEQYF
TRBD2,once,TRBJ2-3,TRBV5-1,TGCGCCAGCAGGGCCCTAGCGGGAGATACAGATACGCAGTATTTT,CASRALAGDTDTQYF
.,.,TRBJ1-1,TRBV7-9,TGTGCCAGCAGCTTAGTAGAGGGCGCGGAAGCTTTCTTT,CASSLVEGAEAFF
.,few,TRBJ2-1,TRBV2,TGTGCCAGCAGTGATTATTCTGAGCAGTTCTTC,CASSDYSEQFF
.,few,TRBJ1-5,TRBV7-2,TGTGCCAGCAGCCGCGGGGACAATCAGCCCCAGCATTTT,CASSRGDNQPQHF